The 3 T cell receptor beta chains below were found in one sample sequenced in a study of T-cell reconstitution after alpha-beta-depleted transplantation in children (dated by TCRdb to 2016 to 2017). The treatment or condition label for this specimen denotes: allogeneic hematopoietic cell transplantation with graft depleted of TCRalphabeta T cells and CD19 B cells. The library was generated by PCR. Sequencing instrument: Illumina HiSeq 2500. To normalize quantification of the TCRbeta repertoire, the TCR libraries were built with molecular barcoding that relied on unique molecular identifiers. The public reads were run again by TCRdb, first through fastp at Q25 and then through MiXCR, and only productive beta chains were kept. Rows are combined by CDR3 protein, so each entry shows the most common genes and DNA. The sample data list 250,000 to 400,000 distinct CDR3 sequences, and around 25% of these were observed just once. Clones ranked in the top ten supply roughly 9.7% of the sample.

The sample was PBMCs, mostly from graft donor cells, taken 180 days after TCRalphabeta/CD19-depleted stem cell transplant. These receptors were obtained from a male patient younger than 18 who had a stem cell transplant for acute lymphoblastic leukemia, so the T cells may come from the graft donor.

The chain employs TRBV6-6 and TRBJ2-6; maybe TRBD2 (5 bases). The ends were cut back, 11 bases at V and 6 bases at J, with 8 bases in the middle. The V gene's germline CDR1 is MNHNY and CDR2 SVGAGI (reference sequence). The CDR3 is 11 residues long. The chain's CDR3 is CAPGEANVLTF. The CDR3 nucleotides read TGTGCCCCCGGGGAGGCCAACGTCCTGACTTTC.

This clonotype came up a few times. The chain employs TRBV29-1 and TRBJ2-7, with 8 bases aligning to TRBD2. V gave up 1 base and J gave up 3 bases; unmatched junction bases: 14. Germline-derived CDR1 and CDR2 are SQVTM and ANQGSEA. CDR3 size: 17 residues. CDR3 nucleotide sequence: TGCAGCGTTGAAGCCACGAGGGGCGGGAGGACAATCTACGAGCAGTACTTC. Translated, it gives CSVEATRGGRTIYEQYF.

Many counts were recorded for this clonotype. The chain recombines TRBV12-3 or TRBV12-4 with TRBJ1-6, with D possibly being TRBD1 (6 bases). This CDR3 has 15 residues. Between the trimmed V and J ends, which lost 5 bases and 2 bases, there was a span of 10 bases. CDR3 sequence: CASSLQGAYNSPLHF. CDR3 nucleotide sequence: TGTGCCAGCAGTCTACAGGGAGCCTATAATTCACCCCTCCACTTT.